Listed here is a single T cell receptor (beta chain). The data derive from a study of control samples from healthy donors and cancer patients. Sequencing was performed with immunoSEQ multiplex PCR; in TCRdb, only in-frame clones are kept and a portion is missing. The profile shows around 22,000 clones, about 85% of them singletons. With 4 bases removed from V and 0 bases from J, the gap between germline ends came to 10 bases. Germline CDR1 is LGHDT and CDR2 is YNNKEL (reference sequence). The CDR3 has 15 residues. Sequencing used PBMCs. This sequence was found in a man aged 55-75 years with head and neck cancer. The J gene is TRBJ1-5, the V gene TRBV3-1 (or the pseudogene TRBV3-2); D is undetermined. The CDR3 loop reads CASSPTLNSNQPQHF. CDR3 in DNA: TGTGCCAGCAGCCCCACTCTGAATAGCAATCAGCCCCAGCATTTT.